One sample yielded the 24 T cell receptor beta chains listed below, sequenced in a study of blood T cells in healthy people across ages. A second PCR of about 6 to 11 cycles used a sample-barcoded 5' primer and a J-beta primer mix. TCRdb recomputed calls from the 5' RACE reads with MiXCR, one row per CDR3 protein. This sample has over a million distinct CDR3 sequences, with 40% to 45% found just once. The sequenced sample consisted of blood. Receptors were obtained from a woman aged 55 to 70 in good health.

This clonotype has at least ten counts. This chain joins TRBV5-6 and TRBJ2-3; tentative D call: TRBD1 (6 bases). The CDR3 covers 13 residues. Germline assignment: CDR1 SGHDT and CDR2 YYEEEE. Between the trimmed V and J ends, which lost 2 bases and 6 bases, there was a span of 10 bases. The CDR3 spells CASSLGTRDTQYF. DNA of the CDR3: TGTGCCAGCAGCTTAGGGACAAGGGATACGCAGTATTTT.

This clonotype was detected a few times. The CDR3 coding sequence is TGCAGTGCTAGAGATCAAGGACAGGGATTGGACATTCAGTACTTC. Protein: CSARDQGQGLDIQYF. This rearrangement joins TRBV20-1 to TRBJ2-4, with TRBD1 identical over 8 bases. Looked up from germline, CDR1 is DFQATT and CDR2 is SNEGSKA (reference sequence). This CDR3 contains 15 residues. Unmatched junction bases numbered 9, after V lost 0 bases and J lost 8 bases.

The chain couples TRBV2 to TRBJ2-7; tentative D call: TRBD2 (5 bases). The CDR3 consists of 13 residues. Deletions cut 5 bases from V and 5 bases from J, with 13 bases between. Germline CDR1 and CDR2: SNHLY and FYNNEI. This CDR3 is CASSSWEFDEQYF. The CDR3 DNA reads TGTGCCAGCAGTTCATGGGAGTTCGACGAGCAGTACTTC.

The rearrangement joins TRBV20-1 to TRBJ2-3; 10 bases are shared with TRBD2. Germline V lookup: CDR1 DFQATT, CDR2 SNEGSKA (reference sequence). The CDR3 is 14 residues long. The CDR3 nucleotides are TGCAGCGTGACTAGCGGGTATAGCACAGATACGCAGTATTTT. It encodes CSVTSGYSTDTQYF.

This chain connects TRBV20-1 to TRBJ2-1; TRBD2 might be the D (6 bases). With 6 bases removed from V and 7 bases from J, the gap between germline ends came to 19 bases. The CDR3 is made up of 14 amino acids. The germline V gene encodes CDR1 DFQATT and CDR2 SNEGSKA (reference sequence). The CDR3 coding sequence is TGCAGTGCCACGCGGGACTCCTTGGGAAATGAGCAGTTCTTC. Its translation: CSATRDSLGNEQFF.

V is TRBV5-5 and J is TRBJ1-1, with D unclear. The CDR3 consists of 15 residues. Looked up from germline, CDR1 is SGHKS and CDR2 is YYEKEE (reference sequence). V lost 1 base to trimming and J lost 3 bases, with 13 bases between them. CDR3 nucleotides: TGTGCCAGCAGCTTGTCAGGCGAATCGTACACTGAAGCTTTCTTT. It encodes CASSLSGESYTEAFF.

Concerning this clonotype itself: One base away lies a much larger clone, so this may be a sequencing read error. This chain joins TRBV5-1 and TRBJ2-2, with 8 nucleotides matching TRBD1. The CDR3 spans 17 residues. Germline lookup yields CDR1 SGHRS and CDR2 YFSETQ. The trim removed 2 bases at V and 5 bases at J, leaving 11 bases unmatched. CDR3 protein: CASSFTWRTGPTGELFF. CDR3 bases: TGCGCCAGCAGCTTTACCTGGAGGACAGGGCCGACCGGGGAGCTGTTTTTT. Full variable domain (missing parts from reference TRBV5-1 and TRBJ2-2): KAGVTQTPRYLIKTRGQQVTLSCSPISGHRSVSWYQQTPGQGLQFLFEYFSETQRNKGNFPGRFSGRQFSNSRSEMNVSTLELGDSALYLCASSFTWRTGPTGELFFGEGSRLTVL.

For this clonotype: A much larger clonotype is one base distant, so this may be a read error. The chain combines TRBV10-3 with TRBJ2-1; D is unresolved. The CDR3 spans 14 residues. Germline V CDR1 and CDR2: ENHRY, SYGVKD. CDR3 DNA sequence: TGTGCCATCAGTGACGAGACCTCCTACAATGCGCAGTTCTTC. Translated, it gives CAISDETSYNAQFF.

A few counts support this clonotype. CDR3 sequence: CASSLAGGEYSEQYF. CDR3 nucleotides: TGTGCCAGCAGTTTAGCGGGAGGGGAGTACAGCGAGCAGTACTTC. The chain is built from TRBV12-3 or TRBV12-4 and TRBJ2-5; 7 bases align to TRBD2. The J call may be faulty, since TRBJ2-7 better matches the DNA end. The length of the CDR3 is 15 residues.

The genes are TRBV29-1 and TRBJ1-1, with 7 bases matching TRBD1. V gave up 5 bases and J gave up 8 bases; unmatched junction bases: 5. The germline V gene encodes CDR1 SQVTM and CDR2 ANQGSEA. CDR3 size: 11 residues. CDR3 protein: CSVWDRQEAFF. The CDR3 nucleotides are TGCAGCGTTTGGGACAGACAAGAAGCTTTCTTT.

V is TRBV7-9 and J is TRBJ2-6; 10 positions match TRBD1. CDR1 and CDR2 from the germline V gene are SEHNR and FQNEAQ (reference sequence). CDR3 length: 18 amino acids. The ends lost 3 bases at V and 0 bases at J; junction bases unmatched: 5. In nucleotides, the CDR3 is TGTGCCAGCAGCTTGCTCGGGACAGGGGCCTCTGGGGCCAACGTCCTGACTTTC. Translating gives CASSLLGTGASGANVLTF.

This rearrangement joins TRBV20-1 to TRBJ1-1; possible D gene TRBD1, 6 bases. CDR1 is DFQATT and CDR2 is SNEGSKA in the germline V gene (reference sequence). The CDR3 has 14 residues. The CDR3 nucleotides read TGCAGCACCCCAGAGGGGGGGCAGGACACTGAAGCTTTCTTT. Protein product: CSTPEGGQDTEAFF.

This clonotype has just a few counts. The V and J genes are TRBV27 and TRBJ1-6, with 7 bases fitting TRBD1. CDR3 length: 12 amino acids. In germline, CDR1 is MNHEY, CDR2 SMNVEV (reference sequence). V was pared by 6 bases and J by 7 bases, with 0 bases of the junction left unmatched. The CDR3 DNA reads TGTGCCAGCAGGACAGGGAATTCACCCCTCCACTTT. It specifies CASRTGNSPLHF.

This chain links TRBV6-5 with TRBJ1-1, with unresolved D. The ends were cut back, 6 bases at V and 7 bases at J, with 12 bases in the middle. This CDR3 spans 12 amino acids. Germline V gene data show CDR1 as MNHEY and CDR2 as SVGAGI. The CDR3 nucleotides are TGTGCCAGCAGCCGCGGGGTAAATGAAGCTTTCTTT. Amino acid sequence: CASSRGVNEAFF.

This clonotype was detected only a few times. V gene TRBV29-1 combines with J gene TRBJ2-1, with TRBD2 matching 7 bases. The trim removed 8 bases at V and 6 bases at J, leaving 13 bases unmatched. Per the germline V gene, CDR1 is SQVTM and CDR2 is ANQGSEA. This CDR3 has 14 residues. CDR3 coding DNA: TGCAGCACTTCATCTGGGACTAACTCCAATGAGCAGTTCTTC. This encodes CSTSSGTNSNEQFF.

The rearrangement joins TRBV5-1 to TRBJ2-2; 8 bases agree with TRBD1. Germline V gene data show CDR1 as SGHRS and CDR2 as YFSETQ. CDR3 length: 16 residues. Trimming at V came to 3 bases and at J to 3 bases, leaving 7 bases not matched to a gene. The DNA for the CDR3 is TGCGCCAGCAGCTCTCTTCCGGGACAGGACACCGGGGAGCTGTTTTTT. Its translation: CASSSLPGQDTGELFF.

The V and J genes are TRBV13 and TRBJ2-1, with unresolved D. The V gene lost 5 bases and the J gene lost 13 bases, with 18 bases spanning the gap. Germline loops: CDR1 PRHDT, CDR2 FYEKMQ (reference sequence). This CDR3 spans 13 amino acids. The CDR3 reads CASSPQSPETQFF. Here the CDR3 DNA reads TGTGCCAGCAGCCCACAGTCCCCAGAGACCCAGTTCTTC.

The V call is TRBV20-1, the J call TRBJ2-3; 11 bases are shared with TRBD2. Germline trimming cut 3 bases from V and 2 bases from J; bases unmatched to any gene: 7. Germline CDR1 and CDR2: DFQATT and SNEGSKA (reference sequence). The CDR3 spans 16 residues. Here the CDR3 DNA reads TGCAGTGCTAGTGGGACTAGCGGATCCCACACAGATACGCAGTATTTT. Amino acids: CSASGTSGSHTDTQYF.

The CDR3, as DNA: TGTGCCACCAGCAGCGCCGAGTTTCCCCGGGGAACTGAAGCTTTCTTT. It yields the protein CATSSAEFPRGTEAFF. The V gene is TRBV15, the J gene TRBJ1-1; no clear D gene. With 3 bases removed from V and 5 bases from J, the gap between germline ends came to 19 bases. The germline V gene encodes CDR1 LNHNV and CDR2 YYDKDF (reference sequence). This CDR3 has 16 residues.

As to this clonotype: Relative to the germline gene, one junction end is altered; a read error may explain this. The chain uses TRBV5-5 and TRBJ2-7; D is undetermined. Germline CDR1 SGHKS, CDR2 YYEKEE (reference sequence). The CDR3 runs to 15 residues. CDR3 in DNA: TGCGCCAGCAGCTTGGAGAACGACTTCTACAATGAGCAGTACTTC. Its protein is CASSLENDFYNEQYF.

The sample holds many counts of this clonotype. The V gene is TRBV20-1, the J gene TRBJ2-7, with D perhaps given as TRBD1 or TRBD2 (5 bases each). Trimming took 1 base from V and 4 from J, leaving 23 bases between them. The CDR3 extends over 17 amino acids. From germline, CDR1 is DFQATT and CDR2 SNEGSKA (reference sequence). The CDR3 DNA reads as TGCAGTGCTAGAGTTTGGGGGTTGAGAGGAGGCGATTACGAGCAGTACTTC. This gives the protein CSARVWGLRGGDYEQYF.

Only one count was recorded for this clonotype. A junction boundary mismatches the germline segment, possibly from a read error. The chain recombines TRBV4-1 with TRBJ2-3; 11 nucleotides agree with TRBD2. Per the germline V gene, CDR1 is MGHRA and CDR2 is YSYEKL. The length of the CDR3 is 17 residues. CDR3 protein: CASSQGPTSGATDMQYF. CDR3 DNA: TGCGCCAGCAGCCAAGGCCCGACTAGCGGGGCCACAGATATGCAGTATTTT.

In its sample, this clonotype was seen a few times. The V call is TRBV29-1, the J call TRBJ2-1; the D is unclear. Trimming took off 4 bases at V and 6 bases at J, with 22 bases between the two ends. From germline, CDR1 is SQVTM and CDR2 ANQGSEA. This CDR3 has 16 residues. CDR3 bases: TGCAGCGTTGGGCTACTGAGACGGCTAGGCCTCAATGAGCAGTTCTTC. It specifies CSVGLLRRLGLNEQFF.

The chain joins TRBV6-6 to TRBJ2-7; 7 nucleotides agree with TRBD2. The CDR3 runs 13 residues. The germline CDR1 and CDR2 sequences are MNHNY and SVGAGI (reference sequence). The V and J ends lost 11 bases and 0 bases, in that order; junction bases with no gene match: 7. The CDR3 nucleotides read TGTGCCGTCCGGCGGGAGTCCTCCTACGAGCAGTACTTC. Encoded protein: CAVRRESSYEQYF.